Listed below are T cell receptor beta chains from one sample, sequenced in a study of T cell changes during pregnancy in multiple sclerosis. Sequenced by immunoSEQ multiplex PCR; TCRdb stores in-frame clones only, minus some. The table lists approximately 37,000 clones, 75% to 95% of them singletons, with 0.35% to 0.45% in the top ten. The material sequenced was CD4+ T cells from peripheral blood mononuclear cells, taken in the third trimester of pregnancy. Receptors were obtained from a female donor in good health, enrolled as a control in a pregnancy study. The CDR3 runs from the conserved cysteine through the conserved F or W.

cdr3_length	v_call	j_call	cdr3_aa
14	TRBV4-1	TRBJ1-2	CASSYIGRNYGYTF
13	TRBV7-9	TRBJ2-1	CASSLRPRDEQFF
13	TRBV29-1	TRBJ2-3	CSVDGGTLFTQYF
16	TRBV11-2	TRBJ2-1	CASSPLTSGGYNEQFF
15	TRBV6-5	TRBJ1-5	CASSYPGYSNQPQHF
18	TRBV11-3	TRBJ2-1	CASSLDQGGTSGFNEQFF
13	TRBV30	TRBJ1-1	CAWSRDRGTEAFF
17	TRBV5-4	TRBJ2-5	CASSLGGLAGRRETQYF
12	TRBV7-9	TRBJ1-4	CASLLSNEKLFF
16	TRBV30	TRBJ1-6	CAWRPRQSLYNSPLHF
17	TRBV9	TRBJ2-7	CASSEGDDSGRFDEQYF
16	TRBV4-1	TRBJ2-7	CASSQAPGQGTYEQYF
15	TRBV9	TRBJ1-6	CASSGGQGHNSPLHF
15	TRBV11-2	TRBJ1-2	CASSLGFRSLDGYTF
15	TRBV28	TRBJ1-5	CASSPTGGAGQPQHF
15	TRBV27	TRBJ2-6	CASSPRGVGANVLTF
13	TRBV5-4	TRBJ2-7	CASSLDRAYEQYF
15	TRBV27	TRBJ1-2	CASSLGGGSPHGYTF
17	TRBV4-2	TRBJ2-5	CASSQGESSVYQETQYF
15	TRBV7-2	TRBJ2-1	CASSRRTSGSTEQFF
16	TRBV5-1	TRBJ2-7	CASSLGRASGSYEQYF
13	TRBV4-2	TRBJ2-7	CASSQGLDGEQYF
18	TRBV11-2	TRBJ2-3	CASSSTGTQTSSTDTQYF
13	TRBV10-3	TRBJ2-7	CAIRGQTSYEQYF
12	TRBV6-5	TRBJ2-3	CASSLGVDTQYF
14	TRBV6-1	.	CASSESGVAYEQYF
12	TRBV6-5	TRBJ2-7	CASSSRLHEQYF
15	TRBV4-2	TRBJ2-1	CASSQEAGAPREQFF
14	TRBV29-1	TRBJ2-3	CSVRTGTGSDTQYF
13	TRBV6-5	TRBJ2-5	CASSQGRKETQYF
13	TRBV6-1	TRBJ1-2	CASRRQGSYGYTF
15	TRBV9	TRBJ2-3	CASSVVAGVGGTQYF
13	TRBV7-2	TRBJ2-1	CASSFQGKGEQFF
14	TRBV6-1	TRBJ1-1	CASSEESMNTEAFF
13	TRBV30	TRBJ2-2	CAWRGDSTGELFF
17	TRBV28	TRBJ1-2	CASSPYRDRNTNYGYTF
15	TRBV12-5	TRBJ2-3	CASGLSSGVTDTQYF
16	TRBV6-1	TRBJ2-1	CASSVKLAGAYNEQFF
16	TRBV9	TRBJ2-7	CASSVFDRTGVGEQYF
17	TRBV7-8	TRBJ2-1	CASSPPRRLAPYNEQFF
14	TRBV2	TRBJ2-1	CASSRGLAGNEQFF
13	TRBV19	TRBJ2-7	CASSPRDAYEQYF
16	TRBV5-1	TRBJ2-3	CASSLRGAKTINTQYF
13	TRBV28	TRBJ2-5	CATVPGTEETQYF